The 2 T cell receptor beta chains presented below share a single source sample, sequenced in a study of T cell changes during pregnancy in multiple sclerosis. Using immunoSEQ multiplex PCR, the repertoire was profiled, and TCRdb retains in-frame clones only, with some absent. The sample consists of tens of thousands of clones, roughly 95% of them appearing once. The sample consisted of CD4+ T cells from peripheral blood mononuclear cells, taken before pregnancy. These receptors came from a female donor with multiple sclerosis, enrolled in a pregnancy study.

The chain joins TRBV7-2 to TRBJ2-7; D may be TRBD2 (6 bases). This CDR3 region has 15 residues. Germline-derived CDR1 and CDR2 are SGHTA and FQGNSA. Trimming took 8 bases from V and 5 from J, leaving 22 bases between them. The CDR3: CASGPPGGRGNEQYF. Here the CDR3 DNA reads TGTGCCAGCGGGCCCCCTGGAGGGAGAGGGAACGAGCAGTACTTC.

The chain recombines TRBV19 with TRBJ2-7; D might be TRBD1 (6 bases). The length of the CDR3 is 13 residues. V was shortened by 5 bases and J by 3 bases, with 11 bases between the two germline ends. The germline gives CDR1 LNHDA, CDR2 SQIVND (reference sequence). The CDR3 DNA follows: TGTGCCAGTAGTGTGGACAGATACTACGAGCAGTACTTC. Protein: CASSVDRYYEQYF.